The sequence of this T cell receptor (beta chain) was determined in a study of cytomegalovirus exposure and HLA in healthy donors. Study conclusions and caveats: A missense DCLRE1C variant was associated with V- and J-gene trimming of TCR beta chains in a later analysis, and an independent cohort replicated the association.

Trimming cost V 1 base and J 5 bases, with 6 bases left between them. CDR1 is MDHEN and CDR2 is SYDVKM in the germline V gene. The CDR3 totals 13 residues. Though probably carrying unrecorded immune exposures, donors were nominally healthy at sampling. It was with 60 Vbeta and 13 Jbeta primers that the PCR ran. Clones were read by immunoSEQ multiplex PCR, and TCRdb kept only the in-frame ones, dropping some. Seen here are some 100,000 clones, around 83% observed once, and the top ten hold about 4.3%. As for this clone: The antigen remains unidentified.

The receptor was isolated from a man aged 30 to 45 in good health and CMV-seronegative. The chain links TRBV28 to TRBJ2-1; D uncertain. Specimen: PBMCs. Written as DNA, the CDR3 is TGTGCCAGCAGTTTATTTCGTCACAATGAGCAGTTCTTC. It translates to CASSLFRHNEQFF.